The 25 T cell receptor beta chains below were found in one sample sequenced in a study of beta chain features in type 1 diabetes. Of the isolated RNA, all was reverse transcribed, and so the sequenced material was expressed TCRB transcripts. TCRdb's table, derived via immunoSEQ multiplex PCR, lists solely in-frame clones and lacks some. Of 810,000 or so clones in the sample, about a sixth are singletons; the top ten hold roughly 0.025%. The sequenced material came from naive CD4+ T cells from blood. Receptor source: a woman between 18 and 29 years old in good health.

The gene calls are TRBV9 and TRBJ2-1, with 10 bases matching TRBD2. Germline CDR1 SGDLS, CDR2 YYNGEE. J was trimmed by 4 bases and V by 3 bases; bases with no gene match: 10. The CDR3 covers 17 residues. CDR3 DNA sequence: TGTGCCAGCAGCGCCGGGACTAGCGCTTTGGGATACAATGAGCAGTTCTTC. As protein: CASSAGTSALGYNEQFF. Together with reference TRBV9 and TRBJ2-1, the CDR3 gives the full variable domain: DSGVTQTPKHLITATGQRVTLRCSPRSGDLSVYWYQQSLDQGLQFLIQYYNGEERAKGNILERFSAQQFPDLHSELNLSSLELGDSALYFCASSAGTSALGYNEQFFGPGTRLTVL.

This clone was detected only a few times. V gene TRBV6-6 combines with J gene TRBJ2-7; the D is unclear. Trimming left V 0 bases short and J 6 bases short, with 12 bases between. Germline CDR1 is MNHNY and CDR2 is SVGAGI (reference sequence). This CDR3 region has 14 residues. CDR3 amino acids: CASSYSRLPTEQYF. In nucleotides, the CDR3 is TGTGCCAGCAGTTACTCCCGGCTACCAACCGAGCAGTACTTC.

The chain recombines TRBV6-5 with TRBJ2-2; possibly TRBD2 for D (5 bases). Per germline, CDR1 MNHEY and CDR2 SVGAGI. The V and J ends lost 1 base and 1 base respectively, with 7 bases between them. CDR3 length equals 15 residues. CDR3 nucleotides: TGTGCCAGCAGTTACTGGACTGGGAACACCGGGGAGCTGTTTTTT. This encodes CASSYWTGNTGELFF.

This clone has a handful of counts. The chain recombines TRBV15 with TRBJ2-3; no reliable D call. Per germline, CDR1 LNHNV and CDR2 YYDKDF (reference sequence). The V and J ends lost 2 bases and 4 bases respectively, with 16 bases between them. The CDR3 covers 16 residues. The CDR3 DNA sequence: TGTGCCACCAGCAGACGTAGTATTTCTTCAGCAGATACGCAGTATTTT. Encoded protein: CATSRRSISSADTQYF.

The J gene is TRBJ2-1, the V gene TRBV5-4; D gene ambiguous. V was clipped by 0 bases and J by 7 bases, with 8 bases between them. The germline V gene has CDR1 SGHNT and CDR2 YYREEE (reference sequence). CDR3 size: 13 residues. As DNA, the CDR3 is TGTGCCAGCAGCTTGGATAGTTTGAATGAGCAGTTCTTC. Amino acids: CASSLDSLNEQFF. Variable domain in full (rest from reference TRBV5-4 and TRBJ2-1): ETGVTQSPTHLIKTRGQQVTLRCSSQSGHNTVSWYQQALGQGPQFIFQYYREEENGRGNFPPRFSGLQFPNYSSELNVNALELDDSALYLCASSLDSLNEQFFGPGTRLTVL.

In its sample, this clone was seen a few times. The chain links TRBV28 to TRBJ2-7, with no clear D. Trimming removed 5 bases at V and 0 bases at J, with 5 bases between. This CDR3 is built from 12 residues. Germline CDR1 MDHEN, CDR2 SYDVKM. In nucleotides, the CDR3 is TGTGCCAGCAGTCGAATCTCCTACGAGCAGTACTTC. Translated: CASSRISYEQYF.

This clone has more than one count but fewer than ten. CDR3 in amino acids: CAPSFTDWRGPGDEQFF. CDR3 DNA sequence: TGTGCCCCCAGCTTCACGGACTGGCGGGGACCTGGGGATGAGCAGTTCTTC. This chain uses TRBV11-3 with TRBJ2-1; the D gene is possibly TRBD2 (6 bases). Germline lookup yields CDR1 SGHNT and CDR2 YENEEA. Trimming removed 11 bases at V and 8 bases at J, with 31 bases between. The CDR3 has 17 amino acids.

The table lists this clone with many counts. This sequence joins TRBV2 and TRBJ2-1; no firm D call. The CDR3 has 10 residues. The V and J ends lost 7 bases and 6 bases respectively, with 4 bases between them. The germline V gene has CDR1 SNHLY and CDR2 FYNNEI. In nucleotides, the CDR3 is TGTGCCAGCAACGCCAATGAGCAGTTCTTC. Translation: CASNANEQFF.

V is TRBV19 and J is TRBJ2-1; D unresolved. Germline loops: CDR1 LNHDA, CDR2 SQIVND (reference sequence). The CDR3 is made up of 14 amino acids. The V and J ends lost 4 bases and 7 bases respectively, with 14 bases between them. DNA of the CDR3: TGTGCCAGTAGTACAATCCGCCTTTCAAATGAGCAGTTCTTC. This sequence encodes CASSTIRLSNEQFF.

Concerning this clone: This sample also contains other DNA sequences that code for the same CDR3. The chain links TRBV7-3 to TRBJ1-2; no clear D. There are 13 residues in the CDR3. Germline V CDR1 and CDR2: SGHTA, FQGTGA. Trimming took 3 bases from V and 6 from J, leaving 11 bases between them. This CDR3 reads CASSFRLWDGYTF. DNA of the CDR3: TGTGCCAGCAGCTTTCGCCTTTGGGATGGCTACACCTTC.

The chain joins TRBV6-5 to TRBJ1-5; D is undetermined. CDR3 length equals 13 residues. In germline, CDR1 is MNHEY, CDR2 SVGAGI. The V gene lost 0 bases and the J gene lost 5 bases, with 5 bases spanning the gap. CDR3 sequence (DNA): TGTGCCAGCAGTTACTCGACGCATCAGCCCCAGCATTTT. It codes for CASSYSTHQPQHF.

V usage is TRBV5-1 and J usage is TRBJ1-4, with D unresolved. CDR1 is SGHRS and CDR2 is YFSETQ in the germline V gene. V was pared by 2 bases and J by 2 bases, with 7 bases between. The CDR3 runs to 14 residues. The CDR3 DNA follows: TGCGCCAGCAGCTTTGCGGGGACTAATGAAAAACTGTTTTTT. This codes for CASSFAGTNEKLFF.

This sequence joins TRBV15 and TRBJ1-2; D uncertain. V was trimmed by 0 bases and J by 2 bases, leaving 19 bases between them. The CDR3 runs to 18 residues. CDR1 LNHNV and CDR2 YYDKDF come from the germline V gene (reference sequence). The CDR3 sequence: CATSREVLRRKENYGYTF. In DNA, the CDR3 is TGTGCCACCAGCAGAGAGGTGCTGCGACGGAAGGAGAACTATGGCTACACCTTC.

This clone was picked up a small number of times. The J gene is TRBJ2-2, the V gene TRBV7-2; D possibly corresponds to TRBD1 (5 bases). Germline V gene data show CDR1 as SGHTA and CDR2 as FQGNSA. The V gene lost 0 bases and the J gene lost 7 bases, with 15 bases spanning the gap. The CDR3 has 16 amino acids. CDR3 protein: CASSLAVTGRSGELFF. CDR3 DNA: TGTGCCAGCAGCTTAGCTGTCACAGGCCGGAGCGGGGAGCTGTTTTTT. Supplemented by reference TRBV7-2 and TRBJ2-2, the full variable domain reads GAGVSQSPSNKVTEKGKDVELRCDPISGHTALYWYRQSLGQGLEFLIYFQGNSAPDKSGLPSDRFSAERTGGSVSTLTIQRTQQEDSAVYLCASSLAVTGRSGELFFGEGSRLTVL.

The chain couples TRBV5-1 to TRBJ2-3; 7 bases fit TRBD1. Germline V lookup: CDR1 SGHRS, CDR2 YFSETQ. The CDR3 has 13 residues. Trimming removed 4 bases from V and 3 bases from J; junction bases left unmatched: 2. CDR3 in DNA: TGCGCCAGCAGCCCGACAGGGACAGATACGCAGTATTTT. Translation gives CASSPTGTDTQYF.

The chain uses TRBV7-2 and TRBJ2-5; D might be TRBD1 (5 bases). The CDR3 runs 15 residues. Germline CDR1 reads SGHTA; CDR2 reads FQGNSA. Trimming stripped 2 bases from V and 1 base from J, with 11 bases between. CDR3 protein: CASSLRGHVQETQYF. The CDR3, as DNA: TGTGCCAGCAGCTTAAGAGGACACGTCCAAGAGACCCAGTACTTC.

The chain uses TRBV2 and TRBJ1-1; D may be TRBD1 (5 bases). This CDR3 is built from 12 residues. The germline V and J ends were trimmed by 2 bases and 7 bases, with 8 bases remaining between them. Germline loops: CDR1 SNHLY, CDR2 FYNNEI. This CDR3 is CASSETGFEAFF. Here the CDR3 DNA reads TGTGCCAGCAGTGAAACAGGTTTTGAAGCTTTCTTT.

This clone was detected a few times. The V and J genes are TRBV5-4 and TRBJ2-1; TRBD1 matches 9 bases. The V gene end was trimmed by 2 bases and the J gene end by 8 bases; junction bases not matched to a gene: 5. CDR1 SGHNT and CDR2 YYREEE come from the germline V gene (reference sequence). The CDR3 runs to 14 residues. The CDR3 nucleotides are TGTGCCAGCAGCTTTGACCGGGACAGGGATGAGCAGTTCTTC. This gives the protein CASSFDRDRDEQFF.

This clone was found a few times. Other nucleotide sequences in the sample specify the same CDR3. The J gene is TRBJ2-5, the V gene TRBV5-1; 10 nucleotides agree with TRBD1. The trim removed 4 bases at V and 4 bases at J, leaving 4 bases unmatched. The CDR3 is 14 amino acids. Germline lookup yields CDR1 SGHRS and CDR2 YFSETQ. For the CDR3, the DNA is TGCGCCAGCAGCCCGGGACAGGGGCGAGAGACCCAGTACTTC. Amino acids: CASSPGQGRETQYF.

This clone was found a few times. The chain links TRBV10-3 to TRBJ2-1; D is unresolved. The ends were cut back, 6 bases at V and 8 bases at J, with 11 bases in the middle. This CDR3 has 12 amino acids. Germline CDR1 is ENHRY and CDR2 is SYGVKD. CDR3 in amino acids: CAISADAYEQFF. The CDR3 nucleotides read TGTGCCATCAGCGCTGATGCATATGAGCAGTTCTTC.

The table lists this clone with a few counts. In DNA, the CDR3 is TGTGCCAGCAGTCAATGGGAGGGTACTTTGTTCTACGAGCAGTACTTC. It is translated as CASSQWEGTLFYEQYF. The chain carries TRBV28 and TRBJ2-7; the match to TRBD2 covers 7 bases. V gave up 5 bases and J gave up 3 bases; unmatched junction bases: 13. Per germline, CDR1 MDHEN and CDR2 SYDVKM. The length of the CDR3 is 16 residues. Full variable domain (remainder filled in from reference TRBV28 and TRBJ2-7): DVKVTQSSRYLVKRTGEKVFLECVQDMDHENMFWYRQDPGLGLRLIYFSYDVKMKEKGDIPEGYSVSREKKERFSLILESASTNQTSMYLCASSQWEGTLFYEQYFGPGTRLTVT.

This clone appeared a single time. This chain uses TRBV6-6 with TRBJ1-1; D unresolved. Germline lookup yields CDR1 MNHNY and CDR2 SVGAGI (reference sequence). This CDR3 spans 13 amino acids. V was trimmed by 2 bases and J by 2 bases, leaving 6 bases between them. CDR3: CASSYGINTEAFF. As DNA, the CDR3 is TGTGCCAGCAGTTACGGGATTAACACTGAAGCTTTCTTT.

V is TRBV7-9 and J is TRBJ1-2; D remains ambiguous. CDR1 and CDR2 from the germline V gene are SEHNR and FQNEAQ (reference sequence). The CDR3 consists of 14 residues. V lost 2 bases and J lost 4, with 11 bases in between. CDR3 DNA: TGTGCCAGCAGCTTAAGTAGCCCCAGCTATGGCTACACCTTC. Its protein is CASSLSSPSYGYTF.

The chain uses TRBV7-3 and TRBJ2-2; 8 bases agree with TRBD2. The CDR3 has 16 residues. V lost 5 bases to trimming and J lost 6 bases; unmatched junction nucleotides: 11. CDR1 and CDR2 (germline): SGHTA, FQGTGA. CDR3 bases: TGTGCCAGCAGCCCCGTGGGGACTAGACCTCCCGGGGAGCTGTTTTTT. Protein sequence: CASSPVGTRPPGELFF.

Concerning this clone: The same CDR3 also results from other DNA sequences found in this sample. The chain is built from TRBV29-1 and TRBJ2-3, with D perhaps being TRBD1 or TRBD2 (5 bases each). CDR3 length: 13 residues. Germline assignment: CDR1 SQVTM and CDR2 ANQGSEA. The ends were cut back, 4 bases at V and 0 bases at J, with 8 bases in the middle. CDR3 in DNA: TGCAGCGTTGGGGGACGGAGCACAGATACGCAGTATTTT. Translating it yields CSVGGRSTDTQYF.